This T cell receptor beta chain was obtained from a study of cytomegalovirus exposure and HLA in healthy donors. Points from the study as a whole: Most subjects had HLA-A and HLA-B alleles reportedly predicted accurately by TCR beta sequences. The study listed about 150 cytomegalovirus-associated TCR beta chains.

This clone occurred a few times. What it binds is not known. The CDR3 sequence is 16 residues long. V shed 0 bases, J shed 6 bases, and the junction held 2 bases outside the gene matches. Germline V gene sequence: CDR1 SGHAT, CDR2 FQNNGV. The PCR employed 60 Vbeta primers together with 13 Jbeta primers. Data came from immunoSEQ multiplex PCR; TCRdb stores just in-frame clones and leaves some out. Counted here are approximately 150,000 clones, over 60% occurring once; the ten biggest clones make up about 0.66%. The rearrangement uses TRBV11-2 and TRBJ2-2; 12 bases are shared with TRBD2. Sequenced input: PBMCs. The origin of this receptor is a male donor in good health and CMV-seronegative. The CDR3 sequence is CASSLESSGRAGELFF. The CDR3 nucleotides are TGTGCCAGCAGCTTAGAGTCTAGCGGGAGGGCCGGGGAGCTGTTTTTT. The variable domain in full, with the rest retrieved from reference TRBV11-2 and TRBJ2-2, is EAGVAQSPRYKIIEKRQSVAFWCNPISGHATLYWYQQILGQGPKLLIQFQNNGVVDDSQLPKDRFSAERLKGVDSTLKIQPAKLEDSAVYLCASSLESSGRAGELFFGEGSRLTVL.